This T cell receptor (beta chain) is drawn from a study of sequential checkpoint blockade in melanoma. As for the study in general: Maintenance nivolumab came after either treatment sequence.

Clones were read by immunoSEQ multiplex PCR, and TCRdb kept only the in-frame ones, dropping some. This table holds about 13,000 clones, 60% to 80% found once. Treatment noted: randomized to nivolumab then ipilimumab (arm A) or the reverse (arm B). Live CD3+CD8+ CD19− CD56− cells were sorted from PBMCs. The CDR3 runs 16 residues. Germline-derived CDR1 and CDR2 are LGHNA and YSLEER. Trimming took off 0 bases at V and 1 base at J, with 7 bases between the two ends. Sample: CD8+ T cells sorted from blood (inferred from file names), taken from a patient given nivolumab and ipilimumab in sequence. This chain links TRBV4-3 with TRBJ1-6; D unclear. The sequence was collected from a human patient with melanoma. Some clones in this sample may be carry-over from other donors' samples. The CDR3 is CASSQDIQSYNSPLHF. In DNA, the CDR3 is TGCGCCAGCAGCCAAGATATACAGTCCTATAATTCACCCCTCCACTTT.